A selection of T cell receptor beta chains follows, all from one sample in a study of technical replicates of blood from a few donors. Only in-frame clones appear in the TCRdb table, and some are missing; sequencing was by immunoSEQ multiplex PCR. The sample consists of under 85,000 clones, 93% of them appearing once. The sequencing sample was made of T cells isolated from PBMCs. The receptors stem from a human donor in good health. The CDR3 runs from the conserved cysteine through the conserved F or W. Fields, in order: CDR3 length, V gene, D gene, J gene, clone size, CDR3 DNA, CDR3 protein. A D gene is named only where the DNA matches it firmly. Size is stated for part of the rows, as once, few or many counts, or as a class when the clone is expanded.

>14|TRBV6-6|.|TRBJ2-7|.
TGTGCCAGCAGTGCGGGGGCAGGCAGATACGAGCAGTACTTC
CASSAGAGRYEQYF
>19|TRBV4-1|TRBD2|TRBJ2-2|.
TGCGCCAGCAGCCAAGATTTCACTAAGCGGGAGAAGGACACCGGGGAGCTGTTTTTT
CASSQDFTKREKDTGELFF
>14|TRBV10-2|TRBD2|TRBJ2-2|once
TGCGCCAGCCTTCTAGCGGGAGGCACCGGGGAGCTGTTTTTT
CASLLAGGTGELFF
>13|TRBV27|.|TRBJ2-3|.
TGTGCCAGCAAGCACAGCCCCACAGATACGCAGTATTTT
CASKHSPTDTQYF
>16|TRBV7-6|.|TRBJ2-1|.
TGTGCCAGCAGTCACACATATGGTCGCTCCTACAATGAGCAGTTCTTC
CASSHTYGRSYNEQFF
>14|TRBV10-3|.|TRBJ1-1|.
TGTGCCGCAAGCCAATCCCAGGGGTCCGCTGAAGCTTTCTTT
CAASQSQGSAEAFF
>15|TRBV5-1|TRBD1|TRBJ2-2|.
TGCGCCAGCAGCTTGCGCGACAGGGACACCGGGGAGCTGTTTTTT
CASSLRDRDTGELFF
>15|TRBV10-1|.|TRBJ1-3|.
TGCGCCAGGTATTGGGCCTCGGAAAAAAGAAACACCATATATTTT
CARYWASEKRNTIYF
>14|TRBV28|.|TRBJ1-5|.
TGTGCCGCGAATCCCCAGGCTAGCAATCAGCCCCAGCATTTT
CAANPQASNQPQHF
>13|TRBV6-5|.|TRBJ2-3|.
TGTGCCAGCAGTTATCATAGCACAGATACGCAGTATTTT
CASSYHSTDTQYF